The 29 T cell receptor beta chains below were found in one sample sequenced in a study of OX40 agonist ivuxolimab in advanced cancers. Libraries were prepared by immunoSEQ multiplex PCR; TCRdb keeps only in-frame clonotypes and omits some of them. Of around 88,000 clones listed, approximately 90% are singletons. Sequencing was performed on CD4+ or CD8+ T cells sorted from blood, taken in a trial of the OX40 agonist ivuxolimab. These receptors were collected from an adult with an advanced solid tumor such as melanoma, head and neck, liver or kidney cancer.

V gene TRBV7-3 combines with J gene TRBJ2-2; D gene unclear. CDR1 SGHTA and CDR2 FQGTGA come from the germline V gene. This CDR3 has 14 amino acids. The V end lost 6 bases, the J end lost 3 bases, and 11 bases lay between the germline ends. The CDR3 DNA reads as TGTGCCAGCAGATTGCAGGCGGACACCGGGGAGCTGTTTTTT. Amino acid sequence: CASRLQADTGELFF. Full variable domain (outside the CDR3, taken from reference TRBV7-3 and TRBJ2-2): GAGVSQTPSNKVTEKGKYVELRCDPISGHTALYWYRQSLGQGPEFLIYFQGTGAADDSGLPNDRFFAVRPEGSVSTLKIQRTERGDSAVYLCASRLQADTGELFFGEGSRLTVL.

The chain joins TRBV6-5 to TRBJ1-1; 10 positions agree with TRBD1. This CDR3 spans 13 amino acids. Germline assignment: CDR1 MNHEY and CDR2 SVGAGI. V lost 9 bases and J lost 1; bases outside the gene matches: 2. CDR3 in amino acids: CARRTGGNTEAFF. DNA for the CDR3: TGTGCCAGAAGGACAGGGGGGAACACTGAAGCTTTCTTT.

This chain uses TRBV11-3 with TRBJ2-7, with D perhaps TRBD2 (5 bases). CDR1 and CDR2 from the germline V gene are SGHNT and YENEEA. The CDR3 has 12 amino acids. V lost 5 bases and J 3 bases, leaving 8 bases between the germline ends. CDR3 in DNA: TGTGCCAGCAGCATTCGGGGCTACGAGCAGTACTTC. It codes for CASSIRGYEQYF.

The chain employs TRBV9 and TRBJ1-3, with D tentatively TRBD1 (5 bases). This CDR3 contains 15 residues. V lost 3 bases and J 2 bases, leaving 12 bases between the germline ends. Germline V gene sequence: CDR1 SGDLS, CDR2 YYNGEE. CDR3 residues: CASSGRGGAGNTIYF. The CDR3 DNA is TGTGCCAGCAGCGGCCGTGGGGGGGCTGGAAACACCATATATTTT.

For the CDR3, the DNA is TGTGCCTGGAGAGCCCAGGGTCTGCTAGCCAAAAACATTCAGTACTTC. Amino acid sequence: CAWRAQGLLAKNIQYF. The V call is TRBV30, the J call TRBJ2-4; D is perhaps TRBD1 (5 bases). Trimming left V 3 bases short and J 0 bases short, with 15 bases between. The length of the CDR3 is 16 residues. CDR1 is GTSNPN and CDR2 is SVGIG in the germline V gene (reference sequence).

V usage is TRBV4-1 and J usage is TRBJ2-7; D remains unclear. The CDR3 totals 15 residues. V was trimmed by 0 bases and J by 4 bases, leaving 13 bases between them. CDR1 and CDR2 from the germline V gene are MGHRA and YSYEKL. The CDR3 loop reads CASSQDRLGAYEQYF. The CDR3 nucleotides read TGCGCCAGCAGCCAAGATCGGCTAGGAGCGTACGAGCAGTACTTC.

This clone was recorded once. The V call is TRBV30, the J call TRBJ1-4; no firm D call. The V end lost 0 bases, the J end lost 1 base, and 9 bases lay between the germline ends. This CDR3 spans 15 amino acids. Germline CDR1 reads GTSNPN; CDR2 reads SVGIG (reference sequence). The CDR3 sequence: CAWSVLGITNEKLFF. CDR3 in DNA: TGTGCCTGGAGTGTACTGGGGATAACTAATGAAAAACTGTTTTTT.

The chain carries TRBV5-1 and TRBJ2-7; D ambiguous. CDR1 SGHRS and CDR2 YFSETQ come from the germline V gene. CDR3 length: 14 amino acids. V gave up 4 bases and J gave up 4 bases, with 15 bases separating them. CDR3 amino acids: CASSGDTISYEQYF. The DNA for the CDR3 is TGCGCCAGCAGCGGAGACACGATTTCTTACGAGCAGTACTTC.

V is TRBV7-2 and J is TRBJ1-2; TRBD1 is a possible D gene (5 bases). The CDR3 is made up of 14 amino acids. Per the germline V gene, CDR1 is SGHTA and CDR2 is FQGNSA. Trimming removed 1 base at V and 7 bases at J, with 13 bases between. CDR3 nucleotide sequence: TGTGCCAGCAGCTTAGGGGACCGTCTTGGTGGCTACACCTTC. Translated: CASSLGDRLGGYTF.

This clone came up once. This CDR3 reads CASSSKSYNEQFF. The CDR3 DNA sequence: TGTGCCAGCAGCTCGAAGAGTTACAATGAGCAGTTCTTC. The chain has TRBV5-4 and TRBJ2-1; no clear D gene. The germline V and J ends were trimmed by 3 bases and 4 bases, with 8 bases remaining between them. CDR3 length: 13 amino acids. The germline V gene has CDR1 SGHNT and CDR2 YYREEE (reference sequence).

The chain couples TRBV4-2 to TRBJ2-3, with D perhaps matching TRBD2 (5 bases). Germline V gene lookup returns CDR1 LGHNA and CDR2 YNFKEQ. The CDR3 covers 15 residues. V was shortened by 4 bases and J by 5 bases, with 16 bases between the two germline ends. CDR3 loop: CASSLSQYGVDTQYF. As DNA, the CDR3 is TGTGCCAGCAGCCTATCCCAATACGGGGTAGATACGCAGTATTTT.

The rearrangement uses TRBV9 and TRBJ1-4; TRBD1 aligns across 9 bases. CDR1 SGDLS and CDR2 YYNGEE come from the germline V gene. CDR3 length: 14 amino acids. With 2 bases clipped from V and 5 bases from J, the junction kept 1 base outside the gene matches. The CDR3 reads CASSVDRGNEKLFF. The CDR3, as DNA: TGTGCCAGCAGCGTGGACAGGGGAAATGAAAAACTGTTTTTT.

V usage is TRBV7-9 and J usage is TRBJ1-1; D perhaps matches TRBD1 (5 bases). Germline V gene lookup returns CDR1 SEHNR and CDR2 FQNEAQ (reference sequence). Trimming took off 5 bases at V and 2 bases at J, with 12 bases between the two ends. The CDR3 has 14 amino acids. CDR3 residues: CASSPMGGNTEAFF. The CDR3 nucleotides read TGTGCCAGCAGCCCAATGGGGGGAAACACTGAAGCTTTCTTT.

This chain connects TRBV6-1 to TRBJ1-1, with 7 bases lining up with TRBD1. The CDR3 sequence is 15 residues long. The germline CDR1 and CDR2 sequences are MNHNS and SASEGT. V lost 4 bases to trimming and J lost 3 bases; unmatched junction nucleotides: 8. The CDR3, as DNA: TGTGCCAGCAGTGCCAAAACAGGGGCCCACACTGAAGCTTTCTTT. It yields the protein CASSAKTGAHTEAFF.

The chain uses TRBV9 and TRBJ2-1; the match to TRBD2 covers 7 bases. V shed 3 bases and J 5 bases; nucleotides not matched to a gene: 11. Germline V lookup: CDR1 SGDLS, CDR2 YYNGEE. The CDR3 is 16 amino acids. The CDR3 sequence: CASSAWEGGGNNEQFF. CDR3 nucleotides: TGTGCCAGCAGCGCCTGGGAGGGAGGTGGAAACAATGAGCAGTTCTTC.

V and J are TRBV5-4 and TRBJ2-2, with 12 bases matching TRBD2. CDR1 is SGHNT and CDR2 is YYREEE in the germline V gene (reference sequence). The CDR3 is 17 amino acids. V lost 5 bases, J lost 1 base, and 6 bases stayed unmatched. The CDR3 protein is CASSKRTSGENTGELFF. The CDR3 DNA is TGTGCCAGCAGTAAGAGGACTAGCGGGGAGAACACCGGGGAGCTGTTTTTT.

This sequence joins TRBV7-3 and TRBJ2-5; 7 bases are a match to TRBD1. CDR3 size: 14 residues. V dropped 5 bases and J dropped 2; count of bases not matched to a gene: 5. The germline CDR1 and CDR2 sequences are SGHTA and FQGTGA. The DNA for the CDR3 is TGTGCCAGCAGCGAGGGGACAGCTCAAGAGACCCAGTACTTC. Encoded protein: CASSEGTAQETQYF.

The chain uses TRBV7-9 and TRBJ1-5; tentatively, D is TRBD1 (5 bases). Trimming left V 3 bases short and J 0 bases short, with 12 bases between. The CDR3 is 16 residues long. Germline CDR1 and CDR2: SEHNR and FQNEAQ (reference sequence). The CDR3 DNA reads TGTGCCAGCAGCTTCGGCGGACACGTTAGCAATCAGCCCCAGCATTTT. It translates to CASSFGGHVSNQPQHF. The full variable domain, its missing parts supplied by reference TRBV7-9 and TRBJ1-5, is DTGVSQNPRHKITKRGQNVTFRCDPISEHNRLYWYRQTLGQGPEFLTYFQNEAQLEKSRLLSDRFSAERPKGSFSTLEIQRTEQGDSAMYLCASSFGGHVSNQPQHFGDGTRLSIL.

The chain recombines TRBV28 with TRBJ1-5, with D possibly being TRBD1 (5 bases). Between the trimmed V and J ends, which lost 8 bases and 5 bases, there was a span of 22 bases. Per the germline V gene, CDR1 is MDHEN and CDR2 is SYDVKM. This CDR3 has 16 residues. This chain's CDR3 is CASRTGRAPTDQPQHF. CDR3 nucleotides: TGTGCCAGCCGCACGGGGCGGGCGCCGACGGATCAGCCCCAGCATTTT.

The genes are TRBV6-5 and TRBJ2-7; the D gene is possibly TRBD2 (6 bases). The CDR3 loop spans 11 amino acids. Looked up from germline, CDR1 is MNHEY and CDR2 is SVGAGI. V lost 10 bases, J lost 3 bases, and 10 bases lay in between. The CDR3 loop reads CATERVYEQYF. The CDR3 bases are TGTGCCACCGAGCGGGTCTACGAGCAGTACTTC.

This clone has just a few counts. The genes are TRBV9 and TRBJ2-2, with 10 bases that match TRBD2. The germline gives CDR1 SGDLS, CDR2 YYNGEE. The CDR3 loop spans 15 amino acids. The V and J ends lost 1 base and 7 bases, in that order; junction bases with no gene match: 4. CDR3 region: CASSVSGRAGGELFF. The CDR3 DNA follows: TGTGCCAGCAGCGTAAGCGGGAGGGCCGGCGGGGAGCTGTTTTTT.

The chain employs TRBV11-2 and TRBJ2-5; D gene uncertain. Deletions cut 5 bases from V and 0 bases from J, with 7 bases between. The CDR3 is 13 amino acids. Germline assignment: CDR1 SGHAT and CDR2 FQNNGV. DNA for the CDR3: TGTGCCAGCAGCGTGGGGTACCAAGAGACCCAGTACTTC. Translation: CASSVGYQETQYF.

The genes are TRBV19 and TRBJ2-6; 11 bases fit TRBD2. CDR1 is LNHDA, CDR2 SQIVND, per germline (reference sequence). Losses at the gene ends were 4 bases for V and 1 base for J; bases not matched to a gene: 9. This CDR3 contains 19 residues. CDR3 sequence: CASSTPSGRSVSGANVLTF. As DNA, the CDR3 is TGTGCCAGTAGTACCCCTAGCGGGAGGTCTGTTTCTGGGGCCAACGTCCTGACTTTC.

V and J are TRBV6-5 and TRBJ2-7; TRBD1 matches at 8 bases. Germline V gene data show CDR1 as MNHEY and CDR2 as SVGAGI. The CDR3 length is 15 residues. J lost 9 bases, V lost 0 bases, and 10 bases had no gene match. This CDR3 is CASSYSRDRFGRQYF. CDR3 sequence (DNA): TGTGCCAGCAGTTACTCGCGGGACAGGTTTGGTAGGCAGTACTTC.

The V call is TRBV7-6, the J call TRBJ2-3; 9 nucleotides agree with TRBD1. Germline CDR1 and CDR2: SGHVS and FNYEAQ. The CDR3 covers 16 residues. Losses at the gene ends were 5 bases for V and 4 bases for J; bases not matched to a gene: 10. DNA for the CDR3: TGTGCCAGCAGCCAGCGGACAGGGGAGCATTCAGATACGCAGTATTTT. Protein sequence: CASSQRTGEHSDTQYF.

The chain is built from TRBV7-3 and TRBJ2-3; 14 bases match TRBD2. CDR3 size: 15 residues. Germline loops: CDR1 SGHTA, CDR2 FQGTGA. The V and J ends lost 8 bases and 5 bases, in that order; junction bases with no gene match: 6. The CDR3 region has the DNA TGTGCCAGCCGGACTAGCGGGGGGCGGGGAGATACGCAGTATTTT. Protein: CASRTSGGRGDTQYF.

The genes are TRBV4-1 and TRBJ1-1, with 9 bases that match TRBD1. The CDR3 extends over 15 amino acids. The trim removed 4 bases at V and 2 bases at J, leaving 5 bases unmatched. Germline assignment: CDR1 MGHRA and CDR2 YSYEKL. The CDR3 bases are TGCGCCAGCAGCCTAGGGGACAGGGACAACACTGAAGCTTTCTTT. It codes for CASSLGDRDNTEAFF.

The chain has TRBV7-9 and TRBJ2-3; D is possibly TRBD1 or TRBD2 (5 bases each). There are 16 residues in the CDR3. V lost 1 base to trimming and J lost 0 bases, with 11 bases between them. Per germline, CDR1 SEHNR and CDR2 FQNEAQ (reference sequence). CDR3 protein: CASSLGGTISTDTQYF. For the CDR3, the DNA is TGTGCCAGCAGCTTAGGAGGGACCATAAGCACAGATACGCAGTATTTT. The full variable domain, in which reference TRBV7-9 and TRBJ2-3 provide the parts outside the CDR3, is DTGVSQNPRHKITKRGQNVTFRCDPISEHNRLYWYRQTLGQGPEFLTYFQNEAQLEKSRLLSDRFSAERPKGSFSTLEIQRTEQGDSAMYLCASSLGGTISTDTQYFGPGTRLTVL.

The chain joins TRBV7-8 to TRBJ1-3; a possible D gene is TRBD1 (6 bases). The V gene's germline CDR1 is SGHVS and CDR2 FQNEAQ. The CDR3 loop spans 17 amino acids. Trimming took 5 bases from V and 4 from J, leaving 21 bases between them. The CDR3 loop is CASSRTLLGGQGNTIYF. The CDR3 bases are TGTGCCAGCAGCCGAACACTGTTAGGGGGGCAAGGAAACACCATATATTTT.